This T cell receptor beta chain was identified during a study of T cell clones after liver transplantation. Across the study: Subjects received no induction therapy and standard immunosuppression until randomization at 12-24 months post-transplant.

Produced via immunoSEQ multiplex PCR; TCRdb's table is partial and in-frame only. Altogether tens of thousands of clones are present, less than 90% being singletons, with the ten largest covering 2.1%. This CDR3 has 15 residues. Per the germline V gene, CDR1 is SGHRS and CDR2 is YFSETQ. V gave up 0 bases and J gave up 0 bases; unmatched junction bases: 3. The source material was CD4+ T cells from blood, sampled around 50 months after liver transplant. The clonotype was recovered from a human patient who received a liver transplant. The graft donor may have given rise to some T cells. The gene calls are TRBV5-1 and TRBJ2-7; 7 bases line up with TRBD1. This CDR3 is CASSLGDSFSYEQYF. The CDR3 DNA follows: TGCGCCAGCAGCTTGGGGGACAGCTTCTCCTACGAGCAGTACTTC.